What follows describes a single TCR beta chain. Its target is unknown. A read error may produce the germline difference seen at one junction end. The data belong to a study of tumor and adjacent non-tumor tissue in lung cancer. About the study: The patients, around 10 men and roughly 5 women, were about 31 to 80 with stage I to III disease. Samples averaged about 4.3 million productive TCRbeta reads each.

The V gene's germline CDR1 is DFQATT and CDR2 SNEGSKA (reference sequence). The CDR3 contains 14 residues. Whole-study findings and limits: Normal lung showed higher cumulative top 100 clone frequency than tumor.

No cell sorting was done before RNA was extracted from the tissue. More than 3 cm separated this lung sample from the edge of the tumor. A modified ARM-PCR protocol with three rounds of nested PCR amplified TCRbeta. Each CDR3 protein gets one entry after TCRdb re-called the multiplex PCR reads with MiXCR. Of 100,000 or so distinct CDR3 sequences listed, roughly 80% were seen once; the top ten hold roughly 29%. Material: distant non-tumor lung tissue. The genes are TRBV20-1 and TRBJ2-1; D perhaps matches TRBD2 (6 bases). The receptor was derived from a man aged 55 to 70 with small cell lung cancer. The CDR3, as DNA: TGCAGTGCCGACTCGACTAGTGAAATACATGAGCAGTCCTTC. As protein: CSADSTSEIHEQSF.